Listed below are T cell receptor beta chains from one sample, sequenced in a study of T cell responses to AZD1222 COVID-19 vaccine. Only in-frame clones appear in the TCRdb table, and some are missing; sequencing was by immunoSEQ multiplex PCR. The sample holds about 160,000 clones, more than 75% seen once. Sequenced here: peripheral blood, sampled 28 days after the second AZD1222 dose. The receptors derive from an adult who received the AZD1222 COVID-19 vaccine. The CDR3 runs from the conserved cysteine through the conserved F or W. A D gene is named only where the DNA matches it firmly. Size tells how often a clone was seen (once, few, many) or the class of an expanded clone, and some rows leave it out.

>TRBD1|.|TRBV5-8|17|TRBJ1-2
TGTGCCAGCAGCTTGGAGAGGACCCGGGACAGGACCTATGGCTACACCTTC
CASSLERTRDRTYGYTF
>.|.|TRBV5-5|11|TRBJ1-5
TGTGCCAGCAGCTTAGAGGGGCCCCAGCATTTT
CASSLEGPQHF
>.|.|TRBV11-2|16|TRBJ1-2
TGTGCCAGCAGCTTGGCCCCGGGCAGTTTTAACTATGGCTACACCTTC
CASSLAPGSFNYGYTF
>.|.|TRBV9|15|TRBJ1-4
TGTGCCAGCAGCGCAACTCCCGGATGGGGGGAAAAACTGTTTTTT
CASSATPGWGEKLFF
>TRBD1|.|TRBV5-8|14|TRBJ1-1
TGTGCCAGCAGCCAAGGGACAGTTAGTCTCGAAGCTTTCTTT
CASSQGTVSLEAFF
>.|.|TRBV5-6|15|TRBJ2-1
TGTGCCAGCAGCCCCAGGGGGGCGGGATACAATGAGCAGTTCTTC
CASSPRGAGYNEQFF
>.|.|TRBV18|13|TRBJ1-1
TGTGCCAGCTCACCGACAGGGAACACTGAAGCTTTCTTT
CASSPTGNTEAFF
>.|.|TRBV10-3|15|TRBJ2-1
TGTGCCATCTCGCGAAAGGGGGGCGCGGACAATGAGCAGTTCTTC
CAISRKGGADNEQFF
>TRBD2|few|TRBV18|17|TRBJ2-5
TGTGCCAGCTCTCCTGGACTAGCGGGGGCAAAACGGGAGACCCAGTACTTC
CASSPGLAGAKRETQYF
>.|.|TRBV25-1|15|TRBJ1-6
TGTGCCAGCAGTGAATTACGCGGCAGAGATTCACCCCTCCACTTT
CASSELRGRDSPLHF
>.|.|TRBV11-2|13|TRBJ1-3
TGTGCCAGCAGCCCAGGGGTGTTCAACACCATATATTTT
CASSPGVFNTIYF
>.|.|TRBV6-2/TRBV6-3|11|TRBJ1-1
TGTGCCAGCAGTATAGGACTCGAAGCTTTCTTT
CASSIGLEAFF
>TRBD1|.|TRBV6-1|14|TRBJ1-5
TGTGCCAGCAGACAGACAGGGGGAAGACAGCCCCAGCATTTT
CASRQTGGRQPQHF
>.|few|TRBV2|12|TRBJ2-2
TGTGCCAGCAGTGGGGAGACCGGGGAGCTGTTTTTT
CASSGETGELFF
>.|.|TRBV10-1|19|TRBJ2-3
TGCGCCAGCAGTGGGGGGCTACCCCGGGGTGGTTATAACACAGATACGCAGTATTTT
CASSGGLPRGGYNTDTQYF
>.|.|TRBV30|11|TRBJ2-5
TGTGCCTGGAGTGTTTATGAGACCCAGTACTTC
CAWSVYETQYF
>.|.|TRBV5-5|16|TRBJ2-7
TGTGCCAGCAGCACTGAGGGGGTCCCTTTCCGCTACGAGCAGTACTTC
CASSTEGVPFRYEQYF
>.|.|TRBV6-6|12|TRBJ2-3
TGTGCCAGCAAGCCCAACACAGATACGCAGTATTTT
CASKPNTDTQYF
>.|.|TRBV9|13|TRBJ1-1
TGTGCCCACTTAGGGCAGCCGAACACTGAAGCTTTCTTT
CAHLGQPNTEAFF
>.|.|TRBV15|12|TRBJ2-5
TGTGCCACCAGCAGACCACGGGTTGCCCAGTACTTC
CATSRPRVAQYF
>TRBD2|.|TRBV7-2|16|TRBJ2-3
TGTGCCAGCAGCTTACGGGGGGGTCGAGGTGGAGATACGCAGTATTTT
CASSLRGGRGGDTQYF
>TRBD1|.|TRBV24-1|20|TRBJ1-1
TGTGCCACCAGTGAGGGACCGGGACAGGGAAGAGGAATCGCGAACACTGAAGCTTTCTTT
CATSEGPGQGRGIANTEAFF
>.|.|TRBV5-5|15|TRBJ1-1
TGTGCCAGCAGCTCGATAGGGACGGCGAACACTGAAGCTTTCTTT
CASSSIGTANTEAFF
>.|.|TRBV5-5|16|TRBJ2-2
TGTGCCAGCAGCGCCCCCATTTACCGGAACACCGGGGAGCTGTTTTTT
CASSAPIYRNTGELFF
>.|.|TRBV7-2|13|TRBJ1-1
TGTGCCAGCAGCTTCCAAGTGAACACTGAAGCTTTCTTT
CASSFQVNTEAFF
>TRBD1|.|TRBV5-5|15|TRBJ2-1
TGTGCCAGCAGCACACTGCAGACAGGGCCCAATGAGCAGTTCTTC
CASSTLQTGPNEQFF
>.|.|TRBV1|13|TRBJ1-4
TGCACCAGCAGCCAAAGCACAGGGGGCGGACTGTTTTTT
CTSSQSTGGGLFF
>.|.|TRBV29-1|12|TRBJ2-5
TGCAGCGTTGAAGGCCTGGGGGAGACCCAGTACTTC
CSVEGLGETQYF
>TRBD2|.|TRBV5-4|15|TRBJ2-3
TGTGCCAGCAGCCCCCGGGCGGGGGGGCGTAAAACGCAGTATTTT
CASSPRAGGRKTQYF
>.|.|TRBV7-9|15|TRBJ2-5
TGTGCCAGCAGCTTAGATCGCCCGTACCAAGAGACCCAGTACTTC
CASSLDRPYQETQYF
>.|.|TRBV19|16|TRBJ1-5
TGTGCCAGTAGTATAGTAGGGGGGAATGGCAATCAGCCCCAGCATTTT
CASSIVGGNGNQPQHF
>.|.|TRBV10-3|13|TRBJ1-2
TGTGCCATCAGAGAAAACAGGGAAGATGGCTACACCTTC
CAIRENREDGYTF
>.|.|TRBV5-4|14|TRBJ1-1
TGTGCCAGCAGCTTGGTGGGGATGAACACTGAAGCTTTCTTT
CASSLVGMNTEAFF
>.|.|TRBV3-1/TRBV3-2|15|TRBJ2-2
TGTGCCAGCAGACCCGGGACCGCGAACACCGGGGAGCTGTTTTTT
CASRPGTANTGELFF
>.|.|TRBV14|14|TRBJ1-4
TGTGCCAGCAGCCTCTTGGGCGGTAATGAAAAACTGTTTTTT
CASSLLGGNEKLFF
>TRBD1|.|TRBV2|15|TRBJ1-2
TGTGCCACTCCTTCTGGGACAGGGGGCAGCTATGGCTACACCTTC
CATPSGTGGSYGYTF
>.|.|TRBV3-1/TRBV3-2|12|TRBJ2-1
TGTGCCAGCAGCTCCGGCTTAAATGAGCAGTTCTTC
CASSSGLNEQFF
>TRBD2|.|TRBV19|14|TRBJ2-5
TGTGCCAGTAGTACCCGGACTAGCGGGGAGACCCAGTACTTC
CASSTRTSGETQYF
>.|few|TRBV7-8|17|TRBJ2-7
TGTGCCAGCAGCTTAGTTGGGGGGGGCCTGAGCTCCTACGAGCAGTACTTC
CASSLVGGGLSSYEQYF
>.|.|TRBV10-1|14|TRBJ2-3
TGCGCCAGCAGGAAGGAAATTAGCACAGATACGCAGTATTTT
CASRKEISTDTQYF
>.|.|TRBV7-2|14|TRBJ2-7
TGTGCCAGCAGTAGGGGGTGGTTATCCTACGAGCAGTACTTC
CASSRGWLSYEQYF
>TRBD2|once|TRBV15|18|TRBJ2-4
TGTGCCACCAGCAGTATCCTCGCTAGCGGGCTAGCCAAAAACATTCAGTACTTC
CATSSILASGLAKNIQYF
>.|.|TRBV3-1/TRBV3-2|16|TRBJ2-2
TGTGCCAGCAGCCAAGAGTCCAGATCGAACACCGGGGAGCTGTTTTTT
CASSQESRSNTGELFF
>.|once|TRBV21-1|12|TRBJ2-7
TGTGCCAGCAGGCCACACCTGGGGGAGCAGTACTTC
CASRPHLGEQYF
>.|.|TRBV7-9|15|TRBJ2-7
TGTGCCAGCAGCTCGAAGGGGACCGGGGTTGGCGAGCAGTACTTC
CASSSKGTGVGEQYF
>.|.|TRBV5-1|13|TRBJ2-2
TGCGCCAGCGGTCCCGGGGGCACCGGGGAGCTGTTTTTT
CASGPGGTGELFF
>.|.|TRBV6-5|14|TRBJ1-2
TGTGCCAGCAGATCACCTGGACTCTATTATGGCTACACCTTC
CASRSPGLYYGYTF
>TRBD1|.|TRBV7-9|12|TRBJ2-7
TGTGCCGGGGGACAGGGCGACTACGAGCAGTACTTC
CAGGQGDYEQYF
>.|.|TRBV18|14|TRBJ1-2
TGTGCCAGCTCACTCGCCCAGAACAGGGATGGCTACACCTTC
CASSLAQNRDGYTF
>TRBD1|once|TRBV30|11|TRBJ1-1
TGTGCCTGGAGTGAGACAGGGTTGGCTTTCTTT
CAWSETGLAFF
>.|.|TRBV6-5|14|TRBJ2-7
TGTGCCAGCAGTCAACCGGGAGCTCCCTACAAGCAGTACTTC
CASSQPGAPYKQYF
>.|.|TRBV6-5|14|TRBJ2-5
TGTGCCAGCAGTTTCTCCTCCGTTCAAGAGACCCAGTACTTC
CASSFSSVQETQYF
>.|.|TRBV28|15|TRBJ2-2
TGTGCCAGCAGTTTACGGGGGGCGCGAGCCGGGGAGCTGTTTTTT
CASSLRGARAGELFF
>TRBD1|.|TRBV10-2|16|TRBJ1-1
TGCGCCAGCAGTGTGTTAGGACAGGGGAGGTTGCTTCGAGCTTTCTTT
CASSVLGQGRLLRAFF
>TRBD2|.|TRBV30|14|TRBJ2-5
TGTGCCTACAGGGTAGCGGGCGAGCGGGGGGCCCAGTACTTC
CAYRVAGERGAQYF
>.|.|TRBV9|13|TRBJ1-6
TGTGCCAGCAGCGTAAGCTATAATTCACCCCTCCACTTT
CASSVSYNSPLHF
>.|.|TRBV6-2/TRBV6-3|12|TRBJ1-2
TGTGCCAGCAGTAGTGGGGCCTATGGCTACACCTTC
CASSSGAYGYTF